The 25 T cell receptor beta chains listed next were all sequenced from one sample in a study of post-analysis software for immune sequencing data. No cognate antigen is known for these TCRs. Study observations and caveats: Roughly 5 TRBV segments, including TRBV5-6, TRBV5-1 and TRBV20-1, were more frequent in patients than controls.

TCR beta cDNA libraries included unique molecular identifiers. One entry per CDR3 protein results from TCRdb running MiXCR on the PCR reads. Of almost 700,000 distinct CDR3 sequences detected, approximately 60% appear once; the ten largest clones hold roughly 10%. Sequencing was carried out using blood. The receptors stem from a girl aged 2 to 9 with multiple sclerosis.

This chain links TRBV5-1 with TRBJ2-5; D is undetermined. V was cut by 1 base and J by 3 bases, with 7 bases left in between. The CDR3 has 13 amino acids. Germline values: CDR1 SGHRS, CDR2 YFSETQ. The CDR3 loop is CASSLWAEETQYF. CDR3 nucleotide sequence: TGCGCCAGCAGCTTGTGGGCAGAAGAGACCCAGTACTTC. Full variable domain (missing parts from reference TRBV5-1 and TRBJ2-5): KAGVTQTPRYLIKTRGQQVTLSCSPISGHRSVSWYQQTPGQGLQFLFEYFSETQRNKGNFPGRFSGRQFSNSRSEMNVSTLELGDSALYLCASSLWAEETQYFGPGTRLLVL.

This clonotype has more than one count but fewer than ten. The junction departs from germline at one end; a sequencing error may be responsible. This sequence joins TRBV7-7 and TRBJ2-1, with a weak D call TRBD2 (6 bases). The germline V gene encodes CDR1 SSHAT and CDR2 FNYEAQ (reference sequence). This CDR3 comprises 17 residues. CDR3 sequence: CASSPLGMSGGSYEQFF. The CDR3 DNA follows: TGTGCTAGCAGCCCCTTGGGTATGAGCGGAGGGTCGTATGAGCAGTTCTTC.

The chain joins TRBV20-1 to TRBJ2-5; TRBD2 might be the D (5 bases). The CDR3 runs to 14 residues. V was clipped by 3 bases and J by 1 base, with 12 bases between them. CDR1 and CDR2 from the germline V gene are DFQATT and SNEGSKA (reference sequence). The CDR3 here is CSARAGKTQETQYF. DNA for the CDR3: TGCAGTGCTAGGGCGGGCAAAACCCAAGAGACCCAGTACTTC.

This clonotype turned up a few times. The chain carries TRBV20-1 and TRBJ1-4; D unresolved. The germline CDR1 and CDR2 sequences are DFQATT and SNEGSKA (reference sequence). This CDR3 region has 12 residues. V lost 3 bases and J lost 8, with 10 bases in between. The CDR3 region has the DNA TGCAGTGCTAGCCGGGAGGCGGAAAAACTGTTTTTT. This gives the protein CSASREAEKLFF.

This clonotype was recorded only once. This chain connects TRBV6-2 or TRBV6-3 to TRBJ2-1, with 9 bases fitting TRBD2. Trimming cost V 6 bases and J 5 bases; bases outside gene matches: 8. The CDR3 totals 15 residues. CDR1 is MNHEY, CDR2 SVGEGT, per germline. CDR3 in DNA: TGTGCCAGCAGGCGGGGGGGCCTAAGGCACAATGAGCAGTTCTTC. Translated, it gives CASRRGGLRHNEQFF.

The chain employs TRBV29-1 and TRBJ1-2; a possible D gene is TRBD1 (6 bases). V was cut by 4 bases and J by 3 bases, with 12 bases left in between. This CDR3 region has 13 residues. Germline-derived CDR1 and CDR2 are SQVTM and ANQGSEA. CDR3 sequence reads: CSVAGAGHYGYTF. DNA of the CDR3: TGCAGCGTTGCAGGGGCAGGGCACTATGGCTACACCTTC.

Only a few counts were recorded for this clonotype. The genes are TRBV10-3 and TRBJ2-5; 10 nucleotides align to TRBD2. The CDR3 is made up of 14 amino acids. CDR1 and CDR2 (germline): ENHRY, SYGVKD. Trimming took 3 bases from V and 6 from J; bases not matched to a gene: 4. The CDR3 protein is CAISDTSGVQTQYF. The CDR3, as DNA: TGTGCCATCAGTGACACTAGCGGGGTTCAGACCCAGTACTTC.

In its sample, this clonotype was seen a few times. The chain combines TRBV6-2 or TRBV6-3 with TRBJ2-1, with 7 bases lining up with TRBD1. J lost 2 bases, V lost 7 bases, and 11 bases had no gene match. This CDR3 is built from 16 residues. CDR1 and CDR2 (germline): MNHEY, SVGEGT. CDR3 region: CASTKALGGPYNEQFF. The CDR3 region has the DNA TGTGCCAGCACTAAAGCCTTAGGGGGCCCCTACAATGAGCAGTTCTTC.

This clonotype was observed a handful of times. The CDR3 region is CASSVDPGRGTDTQYF. The CDR3, as DNA: TGTGCCAGCAGCGTAGACCCGGGCCGAGGCACAGATACGCAGTATTTT. The rearrangement joins TRBV7-2 to TRBJ2-3; D remains unclear. The length of the CDR3 is 16 residues. CDR1 is SGHTA, CDR2 FQGNSA, per germline. V shed 5 bases and J shed 1 base, with 16 bases lying between them.

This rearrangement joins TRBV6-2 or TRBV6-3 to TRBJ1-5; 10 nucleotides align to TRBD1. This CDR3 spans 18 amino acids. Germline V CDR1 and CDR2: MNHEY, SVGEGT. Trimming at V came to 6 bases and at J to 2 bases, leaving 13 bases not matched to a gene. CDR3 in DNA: TGTGCCAGCAGAGCATTGGGACAGGGGAATGTGGGCAATCAGCCCCAGCATTTT. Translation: CASRALGQGNVGNQPQHF.

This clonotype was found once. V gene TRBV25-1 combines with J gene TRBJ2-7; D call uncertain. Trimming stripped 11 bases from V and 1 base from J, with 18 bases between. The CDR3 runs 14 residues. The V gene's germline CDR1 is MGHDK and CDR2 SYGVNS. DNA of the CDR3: TGTGCCGGATCATCCGGGCCCCTATCCTACGAGCAGTACTTC. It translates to CAGSSGPLSYEQYF.

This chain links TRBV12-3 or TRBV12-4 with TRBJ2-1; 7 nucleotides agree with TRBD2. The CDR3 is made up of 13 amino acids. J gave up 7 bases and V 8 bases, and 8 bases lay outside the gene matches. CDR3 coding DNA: TGTGCCAGCGGATTCCGACTAGCTAATGAGCAGTTCTTC. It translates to CASGFRLANEQFF.

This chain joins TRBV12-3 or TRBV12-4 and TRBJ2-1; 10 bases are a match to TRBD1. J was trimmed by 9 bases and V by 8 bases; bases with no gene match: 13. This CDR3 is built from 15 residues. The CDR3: CASRRETGGPGEQFF. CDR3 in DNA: TGTGCCAGCCGCCGAGAGACAGGGGGCCCGGGTGAGCAGTTCTTC.

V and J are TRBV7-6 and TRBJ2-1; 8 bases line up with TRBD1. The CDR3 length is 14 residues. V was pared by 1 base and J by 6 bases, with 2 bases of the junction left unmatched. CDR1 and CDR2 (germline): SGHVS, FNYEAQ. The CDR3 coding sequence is TGTGCCAGCAGCTTAGAACAGGGGGTCAATGAGCAGTTCTTC. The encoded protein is CASSLEQGVNEQFF.

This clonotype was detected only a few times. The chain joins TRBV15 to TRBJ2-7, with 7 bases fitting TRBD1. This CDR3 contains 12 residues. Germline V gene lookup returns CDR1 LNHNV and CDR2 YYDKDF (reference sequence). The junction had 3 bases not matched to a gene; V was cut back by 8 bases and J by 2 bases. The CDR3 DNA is TGTGCCACCGGGGACAGAACCTACGAGCAGTACTTC. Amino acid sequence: CATGDRTYEQYF.

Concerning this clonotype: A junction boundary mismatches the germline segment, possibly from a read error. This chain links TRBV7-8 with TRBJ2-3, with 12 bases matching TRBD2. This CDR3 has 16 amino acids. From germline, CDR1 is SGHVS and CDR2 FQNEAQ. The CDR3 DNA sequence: TGTGCCAGCAGCTTAAGGACTAGCGGGGTCACAGGTACGCAGTATTTT. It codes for CASSLRTSGVTGTQYF.

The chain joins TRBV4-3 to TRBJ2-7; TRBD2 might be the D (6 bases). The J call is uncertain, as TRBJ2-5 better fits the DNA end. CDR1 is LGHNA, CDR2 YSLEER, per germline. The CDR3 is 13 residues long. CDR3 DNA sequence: TGCGCCAGCAGTGGAGGGGAAAGAGAGACCCAGTACTTC. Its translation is CASSGGERETQYF.

The CDR3 region is CASSARFHEQFF. The CDR3 DNA reads TGTGCCAGCAGTGCCAGATTCCATGAGCAGTTCTTC. The V call is TRBV28, the J call TRBJ2-1; unclear D gene. Trimming took off 5 bases at V and 8 bases at J, with 10 bases between the two ends. CDR1 MDHEN and CDR2 SYDVKM come from the germline V gene. The CDR3 totals 12 residues.

The CDR3 nucleotides read TGTGCCAGCAGCTTAAGTAGGAGCGTCTACACCTTC. It specifies CASSLSRSVYTF. This sequence joins TRBV7-2 and TRBJ1-2, with unresolved D. The ends were cut back, 2 bases at V and 10 bases at J, with 11 bases in the middle. The CDR3 sequence is 12 residues long. Germline CDR1 SGHTA, CDR2 FQGNSA.

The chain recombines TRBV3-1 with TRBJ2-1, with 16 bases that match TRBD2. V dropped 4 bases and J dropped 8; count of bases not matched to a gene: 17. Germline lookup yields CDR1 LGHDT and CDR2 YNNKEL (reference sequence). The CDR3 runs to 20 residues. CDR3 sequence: CASSRGSGTSGRANTYEQFF. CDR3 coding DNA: TGTGCCAGCAGCCGCGGTTCCGGGACTAGCGGGAGGGCCAATACTTATGAGCAGTTCTTC.

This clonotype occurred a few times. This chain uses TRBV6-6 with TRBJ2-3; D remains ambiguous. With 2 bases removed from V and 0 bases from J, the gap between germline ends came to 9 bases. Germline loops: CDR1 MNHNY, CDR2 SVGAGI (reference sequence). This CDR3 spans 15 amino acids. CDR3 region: CASSYGGSSTDTQYF. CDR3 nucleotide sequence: TGTGCCAGCAGTTACGGTGGCAGTAGCACAGATACGCAGTATTTT.

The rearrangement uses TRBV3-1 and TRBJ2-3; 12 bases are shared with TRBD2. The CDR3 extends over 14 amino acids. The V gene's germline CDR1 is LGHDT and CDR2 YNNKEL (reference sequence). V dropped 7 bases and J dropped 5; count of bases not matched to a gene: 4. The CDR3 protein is CASTLTSGGDTQYF. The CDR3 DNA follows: TGTGCCAGCACCTTGACTAGCGGGGGAGATACGCAGTATTTT.

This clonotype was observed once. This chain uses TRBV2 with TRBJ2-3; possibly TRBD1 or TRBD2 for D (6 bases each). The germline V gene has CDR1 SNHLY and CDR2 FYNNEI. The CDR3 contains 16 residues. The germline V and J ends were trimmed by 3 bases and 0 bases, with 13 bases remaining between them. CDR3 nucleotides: TGTGCCAGCAGTGATTCTAGGGGGACTAGCACAGATACGCAGTATTTT. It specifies CASSDSRGTSTDTQYF.

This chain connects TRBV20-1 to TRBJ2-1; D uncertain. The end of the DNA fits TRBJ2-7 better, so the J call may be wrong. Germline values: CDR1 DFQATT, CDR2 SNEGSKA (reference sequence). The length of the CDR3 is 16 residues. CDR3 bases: TGCAGTGCGAGGCAGACTGTCACAAGCTCCTACAATGAGCAGTACTTC. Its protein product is CSARQTVTSSYNEQYF.

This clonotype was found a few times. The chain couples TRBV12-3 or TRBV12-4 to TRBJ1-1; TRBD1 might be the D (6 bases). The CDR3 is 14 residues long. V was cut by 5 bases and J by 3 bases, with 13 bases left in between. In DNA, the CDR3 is TGTGCCAGCAGTCCCGGACAGACGTACACTGAAGCTTTCTTT. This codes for CASSPGQTYTEAFF.